The 26 T cell receptor beta chains listed next were all sequenced from one sample in a study of monozygotic twins with cystic fibrosis. The method was immunoSEQ multiplex PCR; TCRdb's version includes in-frame clones alone and lacks a portion of them. The sample carries 30,000 to 35,000 clones, under 95% recorded once. The sample was blood. The receptors originated from a girl aged 2-10 years with cystic fibrosis.

The chain joins TRBV2 to TRBJ1-1; D is perhaps TRBD1 (5 bases). V was clipped by 6 bases and J by 4 bases, with 9 bases between them. The CDR3 sequence is 12 residues long. Germline assignment: CDR1 SNHLY and CDR2 FYNNEI. The CDR3 coding sequence is TGTGCCAGCAGGTCAAGGGGCACTGAAGCTTTCTTT. Amino acid sequence: CASRSRGTEAFF.

The chain has TRBV7-3 and TRBJ2-1, with 7 bases that match TRBD2. The germline V gene has CDR1 SGHTA and CDR2 FQGTGA. Unmatched junction bases numbered 8, after V lost 2 bases and J lost 4 bases. The CDR3 sequence is 16 residues long. The CDR3 here is CASSLGGGALYNEQFF. CDR3 coding DNA: TGTGCCAGCAGCTTAGGCGGGGGAGCTCTTTACAATGAGCAGTTCTTC.

This clone was seen once. The J gene is TRBJ2-7, the V gene TRBV6-5; no firm D call. The CDR3 has 14 amino acids. Germline V CDR1 and CDR2: MNHEY, SVGAGI. Trimming removed 0 bases at V and 2 bases at J, with 8 bases between. CDR3 DNA: TGTGCCAGCAGTTACTCGGCAGAAGCCTACGAGCAGTACTTC. Amino acid sequence: CASSYSAEAYEQYF.

The V call is TRBV5-1, the J call TRBJ2-7; D unresolved. V was clipped by 4 bases and J by 3 bases, with 14 bases between them. The germline V gene encodes CDR1 SGHRS and CDR2 YFSETQ. CDR3 length: 14 amino acids. This chain's CDR3 is CASSHETDLYEQYF. Here the CDR3 DNA reads TGCGCCAGCAGCCACGAGACGGACCTCTACGAGCAGTACTTC.

The chain links TRBV10-1 to TRBJ2-7; possible D gene TRBD1, 5 bases. V lost 3 bases and J lost 0, with 15 bases in between. CDR1 and CDR2 (germline): WNHNN, SYGVQD (reference sequence). CDR3 length equals 16 residues. The CDR3 protein is CASSDSGQIFSYEQYF. The DNA for the CDR3 is TGCGCCAGCAGTGATTCAGGACAAATCTTCTCCTACGAGCAGTACTTC.

CDR3 nucleotides: TGCGCCAGCAACGATCCAGGCTCCTACAATGAGCAGTTCTTC. Its translation is CASNDPGSYNEQFF. This rearrangement joins TRBV5-1 to TRBJ2-1, with no clear D. V shed 6 bases and J shed 0 bases, with 10 bases lying between them. The CDR3 contains 14 residues. Germline CDR1 is SGHRS and CDR2 is YFSETQ.

The chain carries TRBV4-1 and TRBJ1-1; maybe TRBD1 (5 bases). Germline CDR1 reads MGHRA; CDR2 reads YSYEKL. V was cut by 2 bases and J by 11 bases, with 15 bases left in between. CDR3 length: 13 amino acids. This chain's CDR3 is CASSQLGHQTAFF. In DNA, the CDR3 is TGCGCCAGCAGCCAATTAGGACACCAAACGGCTTTCTTT.

This chain uses TRBV5-4 with TRBJ1-3; no clear D gene. This CDR3 contains 13 residues. Germline CDR1 reads SGHNT; CDR2 reads YYREEE (reference sequence). V was pared by 5 bases and J by 0 bases, with 6 bases between. CDR3 bases: TGTGCCAGCAGAGCGTACTCTGGAAACACCATATATTTT. It specifies CASRAYSGNTIYF.

The chain uses TRBV18 and TRBJ2-6, with D unclear. The V end was cut by 3 bases, the J end by 0 bases, with 3 bases between. The length of the CDR3 is 14 residues. Germline values: CDR1 KGHSH, CDR2 LQKENI. The CDR3 spells CASSPNSGANVLTF. CDR3 nucleotides: TGTGCCAGCTCACCGAACTCTGGGGCCAACGTCCTGACTTTC.

The chain uses TRBV19 and TRBJ2-5, with D maybe TRBD1 (6 bases). The V end lost 3 bases, the J end lost 2 bases, and 7 bases lay between the germline ends. The CDR3 has 13 amino acids. CDR1 is LNHDA and CDR2 is SQIVND in the germline V gene (reference sequence). CDR3 coding DNA: TGTGCCAGTAGTATGGACAGACAAGAGACCCAGTACTTC. Its protein product is CASSMDRQETQYF.

The V gene is TRBV7-2, the J gene TRBJ1-5; D ambiguous. Per germline, CDR1 SGHTA and CDR2 FQGNSA. With 5 bases removed from V and 1 base from J, the gap between germline ends came to 9 bases. The CDR3 runs to 14 residues. CDR3 region: CASSGDGSNQPQHF. The CDR3 nucleotides read TGTGCCAGCAGCGGCGACGGGAGCAATCAGCCCCAGCATTTT.

The chain is built from TRBV6-6 and TRBJ1-1; weak D call: TRBD1 (6 bases). Germline CDR1 MNHNY, CDR2 SVGAGI (reference sequence). V was pared by 2 bases and J by 1 base, with 11 bases between. This CDR3 is built from 15 residues. The CDR3 loop reads CASSYAGQRNTEAFF. For the CDR3, the DNA is TGTGCCAGCAGTTACGCGGGACAAAGGAACACTGAAGCTTTCTTT.

The chain joins TRBV10-3 to TRBJ2-3; 7 nucleotides align to TRBD1. Per the germline V gene, CDR1 is ENHRY and CDR2 is SYGVKD. This CDR3 has 13 amino acids. V lost 10 bases to trimming and J lost 3 bases; unmatched junction nucleotides: 7. The CDR3 DNA reads as TGTGCCACCACAGGGGATAGTACAGATACGCAGTATTTT. It translates to CATTGDSTDTQYF.

The rearrangement uses TRBV6-1 and TRBJ1-3; possibly TRBD1 for D (6 bases). The CDR3 sequence is 17 residues long. V lost 5 bases to trimming and J lost 0 bases, with 17 bases between them. Germline V lookup: CDR1 MNHNS, CDR2 SASEGT. The CDR3 region is CASSKVGQSGSGNTIYF. The CDR3 nucleotides read TGTGCCAGCAGTAAAGTCGGACAGAGCGGCTCTGGAAACACCATATATTTT.

The V and J genes are TRBV19 and TRBJ2-5; D not resolved. The V and J ends lost 6 bases and 4 bases respectively, with 9 bases between them. This CDR3 region has 12 residues. Germline V gene sequence: CDR1 LNHDA, CDR2 SQIVND (reference sequence). The CDR3 loop reads CASSLGIETQYF. In DNA, the CDR3 is TGTGCCAGTAGCCTTGGAATAGAGACCCAGTACTTC.

This chain joins TRBV6-5 and TRBJ1-2; tentatively, D is TRBD1 (5 bases). CDR1 MNHEY and CDR2 SVGAGI come from the germline V gene. V shed 3 bases and J shed 8 bases, with 16 bases lying between them. The CDR3 consists of 14 residues. CDR3 nucleotide sequence: TGTGCCAGCAGTTATAGTATAGGCGGGGACGGCTACACCTTC. It translates to CASSYSIGGDGYTF.

The chain uses TRBV6-7 and TRBJ1-1; the match to TRBD1 covers 11 bases. TRBV6-7 is annotated as an ORF whose role is uncertain. The CDR3 is 13 amino acids. Germline trimming cut 9 bases from V and 6 bases from J; bases unmatched to any gene: 6. CDR3 coding DNA: TGTGCCAGGGCGGGGACAGGGGGATCTGAAGCTTTCTTT. This gives the protein CARAGTGGSEAFF.

This clone occurred once. The rearrangement uses TRBV10-3 and TRBJ1-6; D gene uncertain. The CDR3 length is 16 residues. The V gene lost 0 bases and the J gene lost 10 bases, with 16 bases spanning the gap. Per germline, CDR1 ENHRY and CDR2 SYGVKD. CDR3 region: CAISESDRNLGSPLHF. CDR3 bases: TGTGCCATCAGTGAGTCGGATCGGAATTTAGGGTCACCCCTCCACTTT.

The chain carries TRBV29-1 and TRBJ2-1, with 7 bases aligning to TRBD1. Germline loops: CDR1 SQVTM, CDR2 ANQGSEA. V lost 4 bases and J lost 6; bases outside the gene matches: 12. There are 15 residues in the CDR3. This CDR3 reads CSVGEQGIPSNEQFF. DNA of the CDR3: TGCAGCGTTGGAGAACAGGGGATACCCAGCAATGAGCAGTTCTTC.

Comments on this clone: The same CDR3 can be traced to other DNA sequences in this sample. The chain has TRBV4-3 and TRBJ2-7; 11 bases line up with TRBD1. The V segment lost 1 base and the J segment 4 bases; nucleotides outside the gene matches: 3. The CDR3 consists of 15 residues. Germline V gene lookup returns CDR1 LGHNA and CDR2 YSLEER. CDR3: CASSQGTGGSYEQYF. The CDR3 nucleotides read TGCGCCAGCAGCCAAGGGACAGGGGGCTCATACGAGCAGTACTTC.

V and J are TRBV9 and TRBJ2-1; D remains unclear. Per germline, CDR1 SGDLS and CDR2 YYNGEE. This CDR3 spans 14 amino acids. V lost 3 bases, J lost 9 bases, and 16 bases lay in between. In nucleotides, the CDR3 is TGTGCCAGCAGCGCCAACCTTGGGGTCGTTGAGCAGTTCTTC. It yields the protein CASSANLGVVEQFF.

The chain has TRBV9 and TRBJ1-6; D is unresolved. Germline lookup yields CDR1 SGDLS and CDR2 YYNGEE. V lost 2 bases and J lost 9, with 9 bases in between. This CDR3 spans 13 amino acids. The CDR3 sequence: CASSVHPVSPLHF. The CDR3 nucleotides read TGTGCCAGCAGCGTCCACCCGGTTTCACCCCTCCACTTT.

In its sample, this clone was seen once. The genes are TRBV7-2 and TRBJ2-7; 15 positions agree with TRBD2. CDR1 SGHTA and CDR2 FQGNSA come from the germline V gene. The CDR3 length is 18 residues. The ends lost 4 bases at V and 7 bases at J; junction bases unmatched: 14. CDR3 sequence: CASSSGTSGGPPFREQYF. The CDR3 DNA sequence: TGTGCCAGCAGCTCCGGGACTAGCGGGGGGCCCCCCTTTCGGGAGCAGTACTTC.

In this sample, this clone turned up a few times. The chain links TRBV19 to TRBJ1-2; D gene unclear. CDR3 length equals 14 residues. V was pared by 3 bases and J by 2 bases, with 10 bases between. CDR1 LNHDA and CDR2 SQIVND come from the germline V gene (reference sequence). CDR3 sequence: CASSIREANYGYTF. The DNA of the CDR3 is TGTGCCAGTAGTATTCGGGAGGCCAACTATGGCTACACCTTC.

The chain uses TRBV6-1 and TRBJ2-7, with no clear D. Trimming removed 2 bases at V and 2 bases at J, with 10 bases between. The germline V gene has CDR1 MNHNS and CDR2 SASEGT. The CDR3 runs to 14 residues. CDR3 nucleotides: TGTGCCAGCAGTGAAATTCCGGAGCCCTACGAGCAGTACTTC. Translating gives CASSEIPEPYEQYF.

The chain recombines TRBV11-3 with TRBJ1-1; D uncertain. Germline loops: CDR1 SGHNT, CDR2 YENEEA. Trimming shortened V by 3 bases and J by 2 bases, and 7 bases separated the two germline ends. CDR3 length equals 13 residues. CDR3 residues: CASSLDVNTEAFF. CDR3 DNA: TGTGCCAGCAGCTTGGACGTCAACACTGAAGCTTTCTTT.